What follows is one T cell receptor beta chain and its context. What it binds is unknown. This specimen belongs to a study of OX40 agonist ivuxolimab in advanced cancers. Study-wide findings and caveats: On average, a greater number of expanded clones characterised CD8+ T cells relative to CD4+.

CDR1 is SGDLS, CDR2 YYNGEE, per germline. V shed 0 bases and J shed 6 bases, with 13 bases lying between them. This CDR3 contains 15 residues. Sequencing was performed with immunoSEQ multiplex PCR; in TCRdb, only in-frame clones are kept and a portion is missing. The table shows about 83,000 clones, with about 92% occurring only once. The input for sequencing was CD4+ or CD8+ T cells sorted from blood, taken in a trial of the OX40 agonist ivuxolimab. This TCR was recovered from an adult with an advanced solid tumor such as melanoma, head and neck, liver or kidney cancer. The V gene is TRBV9, the J gene TRBJ2-1; D gene uncertain. CDR3 region: CASSVENGWRNEQFF. CDR3 DNA sequence: TGTGCCAGCAGCGTAGAGAACGGATGGCGCAATGAGCAGTTCTTC.